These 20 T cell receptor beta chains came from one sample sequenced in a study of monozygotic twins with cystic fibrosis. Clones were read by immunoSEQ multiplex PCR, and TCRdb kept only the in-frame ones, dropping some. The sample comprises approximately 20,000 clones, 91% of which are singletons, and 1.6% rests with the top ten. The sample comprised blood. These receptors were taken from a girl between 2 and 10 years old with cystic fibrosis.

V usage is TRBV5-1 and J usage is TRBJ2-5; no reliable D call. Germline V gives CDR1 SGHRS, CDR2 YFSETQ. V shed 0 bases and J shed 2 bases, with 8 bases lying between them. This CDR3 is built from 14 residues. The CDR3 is CASSLASVQETQYF. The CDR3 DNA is TGCGCCAGCAGCTTGGCCTCAGTGCAAGAGACCCAGTACTTC.

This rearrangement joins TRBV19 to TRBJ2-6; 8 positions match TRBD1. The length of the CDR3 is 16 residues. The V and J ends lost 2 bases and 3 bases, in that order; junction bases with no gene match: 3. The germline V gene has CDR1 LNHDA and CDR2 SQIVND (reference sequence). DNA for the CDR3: TGTGCCAGTAGTATACAGGGGGCAGGTGGGGCCAACGTCCTGACTTTC. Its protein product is CASSIQGAGGANVLTF.

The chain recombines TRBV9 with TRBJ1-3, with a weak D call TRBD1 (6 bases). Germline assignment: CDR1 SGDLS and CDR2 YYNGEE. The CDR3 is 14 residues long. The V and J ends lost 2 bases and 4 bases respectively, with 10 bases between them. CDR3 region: CASSVRTAGNTIYF. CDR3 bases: TGTGCCAGCAGCGTTAGGACAGCCGGAAACACCATATATTTT.

CDR3 DNA sequence: TGTGCCAGCAGTGGGACAGGAATCTCTGGGGCCAACGTCCTGACTTTC. It yields the protein CASSGTGISGANVLTF. The genes are TRBV28 and TRBJ2-6; 8 nucleotides align to TRBD1. The CDR3 runs 16 residues. Germline V gene lookup returns CDR1 MDHEN and CDR2 SYDVKM. Trimming took 5 bases from V and 0 from J; bases not matched to a gene: 3.

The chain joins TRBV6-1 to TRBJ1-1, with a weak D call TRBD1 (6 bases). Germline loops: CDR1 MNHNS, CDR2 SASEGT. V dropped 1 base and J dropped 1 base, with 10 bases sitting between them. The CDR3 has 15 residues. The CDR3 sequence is CASSEVRGRNTEAFF. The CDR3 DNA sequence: TGTGCCAGCAGTGAAGTCAGGGGCCGGAACACTGAAGCTTTCTTT.

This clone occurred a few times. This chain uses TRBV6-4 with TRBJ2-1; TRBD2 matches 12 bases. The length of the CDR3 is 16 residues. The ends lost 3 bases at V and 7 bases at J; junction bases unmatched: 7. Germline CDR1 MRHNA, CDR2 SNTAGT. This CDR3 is CASSELAGGSTNEQFF. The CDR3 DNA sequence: TGTGCCAGCAGTGAACTAGCGGGAGGTTCTACAAATGAGCAGTTCTTC.

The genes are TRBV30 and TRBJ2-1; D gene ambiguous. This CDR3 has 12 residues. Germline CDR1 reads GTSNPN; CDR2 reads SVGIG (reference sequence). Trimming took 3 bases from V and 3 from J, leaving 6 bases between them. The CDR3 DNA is TGTGCCTGGAGCCGTAGCTACAATGAGCAGTTCTTC. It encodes CAWSRSYNEQFF.

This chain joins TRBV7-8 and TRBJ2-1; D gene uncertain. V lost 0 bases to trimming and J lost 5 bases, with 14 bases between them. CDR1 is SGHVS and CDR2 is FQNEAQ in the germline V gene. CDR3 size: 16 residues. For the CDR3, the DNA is TGTGCCAGCAGCTTAGCCCCAGGTCCTGGGGACAATGAGCAGTTCTTC. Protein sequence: CASSLAPGPGDNEQFF.

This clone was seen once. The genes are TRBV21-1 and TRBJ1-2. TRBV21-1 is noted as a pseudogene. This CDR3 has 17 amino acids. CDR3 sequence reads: CASSKARARLPNYGYTF. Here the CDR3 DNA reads TGTGCCAGCAGCAAAGCGCGGGCGCGACTGCCAAACTATGGCTACACCTTC.

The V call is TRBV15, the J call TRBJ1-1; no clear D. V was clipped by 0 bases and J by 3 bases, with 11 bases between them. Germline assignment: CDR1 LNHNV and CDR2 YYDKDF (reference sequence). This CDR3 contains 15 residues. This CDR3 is CATSRDPQAYTEAFF. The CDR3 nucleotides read TGTGCCACCAGCAGAGATCCCCAGGCCTACACTGAAGCTTTCTTT.

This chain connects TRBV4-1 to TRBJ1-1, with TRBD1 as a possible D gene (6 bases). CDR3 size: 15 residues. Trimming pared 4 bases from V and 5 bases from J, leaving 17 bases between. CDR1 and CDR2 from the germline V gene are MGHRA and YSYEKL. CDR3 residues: CASSPGNGGRTEAFF. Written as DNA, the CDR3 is TGCGCCAGCAGCCCCGGGAATGGGGGGCGTACTGAAGCTTTCTTT.

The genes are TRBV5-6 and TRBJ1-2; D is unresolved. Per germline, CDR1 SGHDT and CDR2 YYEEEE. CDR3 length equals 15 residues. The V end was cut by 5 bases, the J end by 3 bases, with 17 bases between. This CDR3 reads CASSFPGPRDYGYTF. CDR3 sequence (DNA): TGTGCCAGCAGTTTTCCTGGGCCGCGGGACTATGGCTACACCTTC.

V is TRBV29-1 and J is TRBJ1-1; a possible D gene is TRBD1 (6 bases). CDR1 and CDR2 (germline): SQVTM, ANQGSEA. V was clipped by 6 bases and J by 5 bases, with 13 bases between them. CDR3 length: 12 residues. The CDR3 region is CSVKGVGTEAFF. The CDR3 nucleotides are TGCAGCGTCAAGGGGGTAGGGACTGAAGCTTTCTTT.

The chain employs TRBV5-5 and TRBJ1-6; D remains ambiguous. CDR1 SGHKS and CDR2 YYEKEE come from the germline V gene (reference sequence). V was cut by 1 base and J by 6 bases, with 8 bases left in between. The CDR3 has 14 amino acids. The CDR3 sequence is CASSLRRTNSPLHF. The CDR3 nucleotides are TGTGCCAGCAGCTTGAGACGGACTAATTCACCCCTCCACTTT.

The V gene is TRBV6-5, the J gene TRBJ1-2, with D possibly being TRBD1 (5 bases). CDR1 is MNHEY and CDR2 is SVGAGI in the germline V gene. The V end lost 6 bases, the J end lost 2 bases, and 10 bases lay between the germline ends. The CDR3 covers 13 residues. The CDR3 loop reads CASSRGKNYGYTF. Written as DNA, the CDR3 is TGTGCCAGCAGCCGGGGGAAAAACTATGGCTACACCTTC.

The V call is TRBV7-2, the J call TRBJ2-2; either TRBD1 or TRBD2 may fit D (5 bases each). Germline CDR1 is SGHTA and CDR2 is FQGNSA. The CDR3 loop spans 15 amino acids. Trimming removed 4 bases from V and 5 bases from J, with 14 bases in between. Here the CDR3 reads CASSSMGGGTGELFF. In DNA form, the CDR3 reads TGTGCCAGCAGCTCCATGGGTGGGGGAACCGGGGAGCTGTTTTTT.

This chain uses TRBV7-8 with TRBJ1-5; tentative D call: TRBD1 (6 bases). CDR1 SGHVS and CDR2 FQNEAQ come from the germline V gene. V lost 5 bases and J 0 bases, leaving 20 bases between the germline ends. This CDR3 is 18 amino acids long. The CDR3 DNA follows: TGTGCCAGCAGCCCAGACAGGCTCACTTTATATAGCAATCAGCCCCAGCATTTT. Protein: CASSPDRLTLYSNQPQHF.

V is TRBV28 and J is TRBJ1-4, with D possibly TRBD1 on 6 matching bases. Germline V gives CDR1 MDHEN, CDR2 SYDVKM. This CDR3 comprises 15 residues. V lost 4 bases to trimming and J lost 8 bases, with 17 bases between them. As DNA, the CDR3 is TGTGCCAGCAGTTCGCGGGCAGGGGACGGAGAAAAACTGTTTTTT. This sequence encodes CASSSRAGDGEKLFF.

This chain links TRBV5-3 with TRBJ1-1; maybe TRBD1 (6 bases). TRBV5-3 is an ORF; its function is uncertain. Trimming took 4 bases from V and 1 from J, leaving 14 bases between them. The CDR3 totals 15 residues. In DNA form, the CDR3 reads TGTGCCAGAAGCACCCACAGGGACGCGAACACTGAAGCTTTCTTT. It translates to CARSTHRDANTEAFF.

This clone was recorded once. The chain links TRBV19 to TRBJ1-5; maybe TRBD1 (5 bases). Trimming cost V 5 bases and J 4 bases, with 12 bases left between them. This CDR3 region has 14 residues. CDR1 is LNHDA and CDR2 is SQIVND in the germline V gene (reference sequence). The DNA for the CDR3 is TGTGCCAGTAGTCACCCTCGGGGGAATCAGCCCCAGCATTTT. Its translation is CASSHPRGNQPQHF.